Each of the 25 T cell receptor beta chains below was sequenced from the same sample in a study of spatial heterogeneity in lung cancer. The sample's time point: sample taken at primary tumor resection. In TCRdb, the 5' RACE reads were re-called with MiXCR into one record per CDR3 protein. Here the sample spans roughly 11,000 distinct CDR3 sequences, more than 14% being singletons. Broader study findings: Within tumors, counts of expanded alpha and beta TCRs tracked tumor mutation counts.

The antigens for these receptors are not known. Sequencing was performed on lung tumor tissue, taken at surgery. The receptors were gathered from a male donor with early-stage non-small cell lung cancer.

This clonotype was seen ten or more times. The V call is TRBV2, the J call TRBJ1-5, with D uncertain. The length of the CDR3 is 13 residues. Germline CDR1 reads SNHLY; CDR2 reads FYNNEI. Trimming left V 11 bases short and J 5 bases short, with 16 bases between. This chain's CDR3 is CACRAEKDQPQHF. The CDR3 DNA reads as TGTGCCTGCCGGGCCGAAAAGGATCAGCCCCAGCATTTT.

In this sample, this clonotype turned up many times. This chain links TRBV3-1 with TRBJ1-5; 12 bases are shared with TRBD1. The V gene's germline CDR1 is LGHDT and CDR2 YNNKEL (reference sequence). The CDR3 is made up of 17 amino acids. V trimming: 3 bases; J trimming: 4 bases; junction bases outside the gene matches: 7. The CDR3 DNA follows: TGTGCCAGCAGCCAGGGGACAGGGGGCGGTAGGAATCAGCCCCAGCATTTT. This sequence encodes CASSQGTGGGRNQPQHF.

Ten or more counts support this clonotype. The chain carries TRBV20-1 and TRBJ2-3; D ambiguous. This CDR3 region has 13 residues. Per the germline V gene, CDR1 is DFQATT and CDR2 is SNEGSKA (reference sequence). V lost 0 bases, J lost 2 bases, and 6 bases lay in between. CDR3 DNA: TGCAGTGCTAGAGAACAGTTCACAGATACGCAGTATTTT. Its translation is CSAREQFTDTQYF.

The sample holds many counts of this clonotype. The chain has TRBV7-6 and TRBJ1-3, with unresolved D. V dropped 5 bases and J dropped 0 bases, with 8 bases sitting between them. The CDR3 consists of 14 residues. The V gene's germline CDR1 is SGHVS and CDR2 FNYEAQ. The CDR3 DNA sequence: TGTGCCAGCAGCCCGTCGCTCTCTGGAAACACCATATATTTT. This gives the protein CASSPSLSGNTIYF.

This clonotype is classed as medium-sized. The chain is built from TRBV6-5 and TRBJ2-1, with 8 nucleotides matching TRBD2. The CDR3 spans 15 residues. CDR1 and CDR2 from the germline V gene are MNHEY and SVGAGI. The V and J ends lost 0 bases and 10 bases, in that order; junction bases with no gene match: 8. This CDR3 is CASSYSGRERVEQFF. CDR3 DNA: TGTGCCAGCAGTTACTCCGGGAGGGAGAGGGTGGAGCAGTTCTTC.

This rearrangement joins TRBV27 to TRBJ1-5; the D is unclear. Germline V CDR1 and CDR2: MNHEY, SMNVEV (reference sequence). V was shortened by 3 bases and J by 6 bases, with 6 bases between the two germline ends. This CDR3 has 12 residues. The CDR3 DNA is TGTGCCAGCAGTTTCAGTGGTCAGCCCCAGCATTTT. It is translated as CASSFSGQPQHF.

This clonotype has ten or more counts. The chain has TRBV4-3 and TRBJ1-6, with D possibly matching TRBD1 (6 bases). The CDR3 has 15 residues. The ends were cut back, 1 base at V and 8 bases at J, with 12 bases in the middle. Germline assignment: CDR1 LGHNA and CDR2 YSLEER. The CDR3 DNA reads TGCGCCAGCAGCCAAGTCGCGGACAGCCATTCACCCCTCCACTTT. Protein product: CASSQVADSHSPLHF.

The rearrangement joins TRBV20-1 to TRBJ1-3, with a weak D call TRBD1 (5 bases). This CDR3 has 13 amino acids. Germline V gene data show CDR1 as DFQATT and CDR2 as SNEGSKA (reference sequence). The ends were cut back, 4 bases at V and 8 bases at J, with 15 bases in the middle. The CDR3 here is CSATKGKADTIYF. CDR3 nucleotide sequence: TGCAGTGCTACAAAGGGGAAAGCGGACACCATATATTTT.

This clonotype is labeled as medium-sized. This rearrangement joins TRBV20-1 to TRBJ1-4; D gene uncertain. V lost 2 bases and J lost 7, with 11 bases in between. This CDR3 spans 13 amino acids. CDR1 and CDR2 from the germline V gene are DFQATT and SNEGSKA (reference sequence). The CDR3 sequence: CSARPGDGEKLFF. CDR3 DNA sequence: TGCAGTGCTAGACCTGGGGATGGTGAAAAACTGTTTTTT.

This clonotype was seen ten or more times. The CDR3 loop reads CASSGGLAQSYEQYF. CDR3 DNA: TGTGCCAGCAGCGGGGGGCTAGCACAGTCCTACGAGCAGTACTTC. The V and J genes are TRBV9 and TRBJ2-7; D possibly corresponds to TRBD1 (6 bases). V dropped 3 bases and J dropped 1 base, with 14 bases sitting between them. The CDR3 is made up of 15 amino acids. Germline V gives CDR1 SGDLS, CDR2 YYNGEE.

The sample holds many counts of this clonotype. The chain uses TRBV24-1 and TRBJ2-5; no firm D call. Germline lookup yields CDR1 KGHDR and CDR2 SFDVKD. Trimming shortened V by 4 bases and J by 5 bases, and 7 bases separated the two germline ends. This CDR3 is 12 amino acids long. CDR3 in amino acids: CATSERGETQYF. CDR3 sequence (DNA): TGTGCCACCAGTGAACGTGGGGAGACCCAGTACTTC.

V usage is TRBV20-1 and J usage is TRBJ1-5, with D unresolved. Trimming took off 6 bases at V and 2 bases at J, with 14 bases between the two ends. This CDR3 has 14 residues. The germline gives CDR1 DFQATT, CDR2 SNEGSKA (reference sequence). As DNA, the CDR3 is TGCAGTGCCGAACCAGGAGCGGGCAATCAGCCCCAGCATTTT. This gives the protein CSAEPGAGNQPQHF.

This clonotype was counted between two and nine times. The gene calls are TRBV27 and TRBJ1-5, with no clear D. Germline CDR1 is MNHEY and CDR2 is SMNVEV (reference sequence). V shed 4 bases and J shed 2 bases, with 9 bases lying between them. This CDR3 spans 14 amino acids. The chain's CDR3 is CASSYRWGNQPQHF. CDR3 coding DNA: TGTGCCAGCAGTTACCGCTGGGGCAATCAGCCCCAGCATTTT.

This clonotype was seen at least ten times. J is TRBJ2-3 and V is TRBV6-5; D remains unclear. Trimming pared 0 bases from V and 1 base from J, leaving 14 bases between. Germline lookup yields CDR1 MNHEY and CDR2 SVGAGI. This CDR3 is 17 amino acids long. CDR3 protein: CASSYSGSSLGTDTQYF. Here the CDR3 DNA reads TGTGCCAGCAGTTACTCGGGGTCCAGCCTAGGCACAGATACGCAGTATTTT.

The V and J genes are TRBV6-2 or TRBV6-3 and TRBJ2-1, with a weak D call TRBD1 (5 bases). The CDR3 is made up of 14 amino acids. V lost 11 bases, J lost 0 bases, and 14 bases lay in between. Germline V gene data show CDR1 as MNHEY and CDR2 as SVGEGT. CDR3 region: CAGRADSSYNEQFF. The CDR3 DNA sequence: TGTGCCGGAAGAGCCGACAGCTCCTACAATGAGCAGTTCTTC.

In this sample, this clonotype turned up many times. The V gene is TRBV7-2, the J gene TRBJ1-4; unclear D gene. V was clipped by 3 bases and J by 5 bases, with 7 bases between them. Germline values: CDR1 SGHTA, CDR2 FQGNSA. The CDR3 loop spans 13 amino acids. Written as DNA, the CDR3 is TGTGCCAGCAGCTTGGAGAGAAATGAAAAACTGTTTTTT. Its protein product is CASSLERNEKLFF.

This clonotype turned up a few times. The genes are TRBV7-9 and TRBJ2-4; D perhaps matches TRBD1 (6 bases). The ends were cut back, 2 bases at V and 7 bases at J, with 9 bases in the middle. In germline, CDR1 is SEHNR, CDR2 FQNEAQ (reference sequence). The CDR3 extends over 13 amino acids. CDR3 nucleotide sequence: TGTGCCAGCAGCTTACTTCAGGGGAACATTCAGTACTTC. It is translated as CASSLLQGNIQYF.

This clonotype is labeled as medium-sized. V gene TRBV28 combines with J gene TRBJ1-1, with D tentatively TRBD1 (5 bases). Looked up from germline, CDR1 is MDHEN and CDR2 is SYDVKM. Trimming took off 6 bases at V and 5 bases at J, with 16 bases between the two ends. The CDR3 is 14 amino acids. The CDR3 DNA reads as TGTGCCAGCAGGTCCGCGGGGCGCGTTACTGAAGCTTTCTTT. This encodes CASRSAGRVTEAFF. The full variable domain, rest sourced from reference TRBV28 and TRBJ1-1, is DVKVTQSSRYLVKRTGEKVFLECVQDMDHENMFWYRQDPGLGLRLIYFSYDVKMKEKGDIPEGYSVSREKKERFSLILESASTNQTSMYLCASRSAGRVTEAFFGQGTRLTVV.

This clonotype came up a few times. CDR3 DNA sequence: TGTGCCAGCAGCTCGGGACTAGCGGGAGGTCATCCCAATGAGCAGTTCTTC. Protein: CASSSGLAGGHPNEQFF. V gene TRBV5-4 combines with J gene TRBJ2-1; 15 positions agree with TRBD2. The germline gives CDR1 SGHNT, CDR2 YYREEE (reference sequence). V gave up 3 bases and J gave up 6 bases; unmatched junction bases: 7. The CDR3 length is 17 residues.

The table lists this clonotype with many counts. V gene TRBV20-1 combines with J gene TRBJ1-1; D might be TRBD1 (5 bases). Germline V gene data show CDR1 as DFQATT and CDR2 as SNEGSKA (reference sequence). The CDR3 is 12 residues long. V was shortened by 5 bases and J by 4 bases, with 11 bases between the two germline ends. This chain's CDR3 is CSAGTRGTEAFF. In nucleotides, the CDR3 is TGCAGTGCTGGGACTAGGGGCACTGAAGCTTTCTTT.

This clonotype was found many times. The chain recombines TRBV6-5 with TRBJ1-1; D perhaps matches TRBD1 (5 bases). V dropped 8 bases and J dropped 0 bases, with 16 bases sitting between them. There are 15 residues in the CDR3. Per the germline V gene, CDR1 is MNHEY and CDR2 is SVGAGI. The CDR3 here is CASDTQGGLNTEAFF. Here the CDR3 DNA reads TGTGCCAGCGATACCCAGGGAGGCCTGAACACTGAAGCTTTCTTT.

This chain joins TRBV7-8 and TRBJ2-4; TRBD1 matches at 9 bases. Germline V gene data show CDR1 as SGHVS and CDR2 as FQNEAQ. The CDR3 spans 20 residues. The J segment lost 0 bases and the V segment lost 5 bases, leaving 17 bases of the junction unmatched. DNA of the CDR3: TGTGCCAGCAGCCCATCTAGGACAGGGGAGTTATCGACAGCCAAAAACATTCAGTACTTC. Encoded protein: CASSPSRTGELSTAKNIQYF.

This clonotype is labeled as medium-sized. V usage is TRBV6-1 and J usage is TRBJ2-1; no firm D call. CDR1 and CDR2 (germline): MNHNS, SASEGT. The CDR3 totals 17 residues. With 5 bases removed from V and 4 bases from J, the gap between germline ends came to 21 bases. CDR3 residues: CASSPYPRSAAYNEQFF. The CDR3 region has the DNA TGTGCCAGCAGTCCATATCCCCGATCCGCCGCGTACAATGAGCAGTTCTTC.

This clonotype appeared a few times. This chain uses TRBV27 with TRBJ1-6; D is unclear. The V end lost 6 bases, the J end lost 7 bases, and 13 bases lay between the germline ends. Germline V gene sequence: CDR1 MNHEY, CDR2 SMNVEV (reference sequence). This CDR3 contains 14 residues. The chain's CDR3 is CASRVPHRNSPLHF. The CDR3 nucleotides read TGTGCCAGCAGGGTCCCCCACCGGAATTCACCCCTCCACTTT.

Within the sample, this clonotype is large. The CDR3 DNA is TGTGCCAGCAGCTGGGATCCTAGCACAGATACGCAGTATTTT. Its protein is CASSWDPSTDTQYF. The chain combines TRBV7-8 with TRBJ2-3; D is unresolved. Germline values: CDR1 SGHVS, CDR2 FQNEAQ. The length of the CDR3 is 14 residues. The ends were cut back, 4 bases at V and 0 bases at J, with 8 bases in the middle.